This T cell receptor beta chain derives from a study of STAT5B mutations in CD4+ large granular lymphocyte leukemia. This clone has a single count. Its target is not known. Study-wide points: Higher CD4+ than CD8+ T-LGLL clonality might reflect small sample size. Main leukemic clonotypes were patient-specific, but roughly 26% appeared at low frequency elsewhere. 8/27 top patient clones versus 2/35 control clones were TRBV06-family.

This CDR3 contains 12 residues. CDR1 and CDR2 (germline): SGHDN, FVKESK. Deletions cut 4 bases from V and 8 bases from J, with 11 bases between. Generated by immunoSEQ multiplex PCR, the TCRdb table keeps only in-frame clones and is missing some. The sample lists more than 25,000 clones, 80% to 85% seen once, with less than 0.4% in the top ten. The sequence came from a human donor in good health. Material for sequencing was CD4+ T cells from blood buffy coats. V usage is TRBV14 and J usage is TRBJ1-1; no reliable D call. CDR3 DNA: TGTGCCAGCAGCCCGAGACCCAGGGAAGCTTTCTTT. Its protein is CASSPRPREAFF.